This paragraph covers one T cell receptor beta chain sequence. Some 40,000 genome equivalents of blood DNA were amplified for TRB. The data originate from a study of T cell clusters in autoimmune cytopenias. CDR3 length: 13 residues. Multiplex touch-down PCR amplified TRB using TRB-A and TRB-B pools in one tube. For each CDR3 protein, TCRdb gives one entry from its re-call of the multiplex PCR reads, without DNA. The sample's table shows 9,500 to 12,000 distinct CDR3 sequences. These data also formed part of another study, on T cell repertoires in aging, cancer and after chemotherapy.

The J gene is TRBJ1-2, the V gene TRBV12-3 or TRBV12-4; absent DNA, TCRdb's TRBD1 call cannot be checked. Sequencing used peripheral blood. The clonotype originates from a human donor in good health. The CDR3 reads CASSFDRGYGYTF.